The 4 T cell receptor beta chains listed next were all sequenced from one sample in a study of OX40 agonist ivuxolimab in advanced cancers. Library prep was done by the immunoSEQ multiplex PCR assay. The source is immuneACCESS, and TCRdb retained only in-frame sequences with V and J called. Part of the clones is not carried over; for the studies checked, unresolved V genes explain less than half of this, and the remainder is unexplained. This sample gives around 58,000 clones in total; about 90% of them show up just once. The ten top clones hold roughly an eighth of the sample. The material sequenced was CD4+ or CD8+ T cells sorted from blood, taken in a trial of the OX40 agonist ivuxolimab. The receptors originated from an adult with an advanced solid tumor such as melanoma, head and neck, liver or kidney cancer.

This chain uses TRBV9 with TRBJ2-1; D gene uncertain. CDR1 is SGDLS, CDR2 YYNGEE, per germline. V was trimmed by 4 bases and J by 5 bases, leaving 22 bases between them. The CDR3 runs 17 residues. The CDR3 coding sequence is TGTGCCAGCAGCCAGTGGGGAAACCCTTCGGTAGACAATGAGCAGTTCTTC. This sequence encodes CASSQWGNPSVDNEQFF.

This clone was counted a single time. This chain uses TRBV6-5 with TRBJ1-1; no reliable D call. Between the trimmed V and J ends, which lost 0 bases and 6 bases, there was a span of 8 bases. CDR3 length: 13 residues. From germline, CDR1 is MNHEY and CDR2 SVGAGI. CDR3 loop: CASSYSPAAEAFF. DNA for the CDR3: TGTGCCAGCAGTTACTCGCCCGCGGCTGAAGCTTTCTTT.

The chain couples TRBV7-3 to TRBJ2-1; D might be TRBD1 (6 bases). CDR1 SGHTA and CDR2 FQGTGA come from the germline V gene. V was pared by 2 bases and J by 5 bases, with 13 bases between. This CDR3 region has 15 residues. The CDR3 nucleotides read TGTGCCAGCAGCTTACGGCAGGGGACCGACAATGAGCAGTTCTTC. Its translation: CASSLRQGTDNEQFF. The full variable domain, its missing parts supplied by reference TRBV7-3 and TRBJ2-1, is GAGVSQTPSNKVTEKGKYVELRCDPISGHTALYWYRQSLGQGPEFLIYFQGTGAADDSGLPNDRFFAVRPEGSVSTLKIQRTERGDSAVYLCASSLRQGTDNEQFFGPGTRLTVL.

The gene calls are TRBV6-5 and TRBJ2-1; 10 nucleotides agree with TRBD1. Germline loops: CDR1 MNHEY, CDR2 SVGAGI. The V and J ends lost 4 bases and 3 bases, in that order; junction bases with no gene match: 6. The CDR3 is 16 amino acids. As DNA, the CDR3 is TGTGCCAGCAGTTTAACGACAGGGGGCTACTACAATGAGCAGTTCTTC. This encodes CASSLTTGGYYNEQFF.